The T cell receptor beta chain under discussion was sequenced for a study of shared clonotypes between healthy human individuals. Study observations and caveats: Non-shared clonotypes showed lower generation probabilities than clonotypes common to all four donors.

CDR3 size: 18 residues. In germline, CDR1 is LNHDA, CDR2 SQIVND (reference sequence). The V and J ends lost 10 bases and 8 bases respectively, with 32 bases between them. Sequencing used immunoSEQ multiplex PCR; TCRdb keeps in-frame clones, though not all of them. The table includes over a million clones, about 80% detected once. A remark on this clone: The antigen is unknown.

The chain combines TRBV19 with TRBJ1-4; possible D gene TRBD1, 6 bases. Sequencing was done on a sample of memory CD4+ T cells from PBMCs. Subset denoted: CD45RA-negative fraction. The sequence came from a man between 18 and 29 years old in good health. Some clones in this sample may be carry-over from other donors' samples. CDR3 amino acids: CATSTFPGRGPSGEKLFF. As DNA, the CDR3 is TGTGCCACATCCACATTCCCGGGCAGGGGCCCGTCCGGGGAAAAACTGTTTTTT.